This T cell receptor (beta chain) is from a study of CXCR3-negative and CXCR3-positive naive CD8 T cells. Germline assignment: CDR1 SGHTA and CDR2 FQGNSA. The CDR3 has 15 residues. UMI labels and 5' RACE were used to prepare the TRB cDNA libraries. Following a re-call of the 5' RACE reads, TCRdb has one entry per CDR3 protein and lacks DNA. The sample table includes thousands of distinct CDR3 sequences. The J gene is TRBJ2-5, the V gene TRBV7-2; lacking DNA, the TRBD1 call made by TCRdb goes unchecked. Sequenced material: naive CXCR3- CD8+ T cells from blood. Subset specified: CD45RO-CCR7+CD27+CD95- naive CD8+ T cells lacking CXCR3 (TNR3-). The receptor comes from a human donor in good health. Some clones in this sample may be carry-over from other donors' samples. CDR3 region: CASSRLAGEWETQYF.